This TCR beta chain appears in the sequencing data of a study of cytomegalovirus exposure and HLA in healthy donors. It was with 60 Vbeta and 13 Jbeta primers that the PCR ran. Using immunoSEQ multiplex PCR, the repertoire was profiled, and TCRdb retains in-frame clones only, with some absent. The sample has about 190,000 clones; approximately 90% are singletons. Germline assignment: CDR1 SGHTA and CDR2 FQGNSA. There are 17 residues in the CDR3. V shed 1 base, J shed 6 bases, and the junction held 10 bases outside the gene matches. Study-level results: According to an earlier analysis, most TCR beta V segments yielded productive rearrangements about 90% or about 30% of the time. TRBV6-2, TRBV6-3 and some other V segments were excluded as indistinguishable. In a later analysis, a genetic analysis reported fewer productive-TCR N-insertions in an Asian-associated ancestry cluster than the cohort average.

Turning to this clone: Its cognate antigen is unknown.

The TCR was taken from a boy aged 2-9 years in good health and CMV-seronegative. This chain joins TRBV7-2 and TRBJ2-7; 12 nucleotides align to TRBD1. Source material: PBMCs. This chain's CDR3 is CASSLVAGDRGRGEQYF. The CDR3 DNA follows: TGTGCCAGCAGCTTAGTCGCAGGGGACAGGGGGCGCGGCGAGCAGTACTTC. Based on the CDR3 plus reference TRBV7-2 and TRBJ2-7, the full variable domain is GAGVSQSPSNKVTEKGKDVELRCDPISGHTALYWYRQSLGQGLEFLIYFQGNSAPDKSGLPSDRFSAERTGGSVSTLTIQRTQQEDSAVYLCASSLVAGDRGRGEQYFGPGTRLTVT.